These 23 T cell receptor beta chains came from one sample sequenced in a study of blood T cells in healthy people across ages. PCR was performed a second time for roughly 7 to 12 cycles using a sample-barcoded 5' primer and a J-beta primer mix. Using its own MiXCR run on the 5' RACE reads, TCRdb lists one record per CDR3 protein. The sample contains some 700,000 distinct CDR3 sequences, roughly 41% of which appear only once. The specimen was blood. The receptor source for this set is a woman between 55 and 75 years old in good health.

J is TRBJ2-2 and V is TRBV20-1, with D possibly being TRBD2 (7 bases). The germline V gene encodes CDR1 DFQATT and CDR2 SNEGSKA (reference sequence). The CDR3 covers 15 residues. The V end lost 1 base, the J end lost 2 bases, and 11 bases lay between the germline ends. CDR3: CSARVGGANTGELFF. CDR3 DNA sequence: TGCAGTGCTAGAGTGGGGGGGGCCAACACCGGGGAGCTGTTTTTT.

The chain carries TRBV6-6 and TRBJ1-5; a possible D gene is TRBD1 (5 bases). Germline CDR1 MNHNY, CDR2 SVGAGI (reference sequence). V was pared by 6 bases and J by 7 bases, with 16 bases between. The CDR3 spans 14 residues. DNA for the CDR3: TGTGCCAGCAGAAGAGGGACGGCCGGGCAGCCCCAGCATTTT. This codes for CASRRGTAGQPQHF.

This chain connects TRBV7-9 to TRBJ1-1, with D hard to call. Germline V gene data show CDR1 as SEHNR and CDR2 as FQNEAQ (reference sequence). The V end was cut by 4 bases, the J end by 0 bases, with 6 bases between. The CDR3 runs to 13 residues. CDR3 residues: CASSYDVNTEAFF. DNA of the CDR3: TGTGCCAGCAGCTATGACGTGAACACTGAAGCTTTCTTT.

The rearrangement joins TRBV5-5 to TRBJ2-1, with TRBD1 matching over 8 bases. The better agreement between TRBJ2-7 and the DNA end casts doubt on the J call. CDR1 is SGHKS and CDR2 is YYEKEE in the germline V gene (reference sequence). This CDR3 contains 15 residues. As DNA, the CDR3 is TGTGCCAGCAGCTTACAGGGGGAGAGGTACAATGAGCAGTACTTC. Its translation: CASSLQGERYNEQYF.

This clonotype occurred a few times. The rearrangement uses TRBV28 and TRBJ1-2, with TRBD1 matching over 8 bases. V trimming: 6 bases; J trimming: 2 bases; junction bases outside the gene matches: 5. The germline CDR1 and CDR2 sequences are MDHEN and SYDVKM. The length of the CDR3 is 14 residues. The CDR3: CASRSGQANYGYTF. The CDR3 DNA reads TGTGCCAGCAGGTCGGGACAGGCGAACTATGGCTACACCTTC.

This clonotype has ten or more counts. The chain links TRBV24-1 to TRBJ2-1; TRBD2 aligns across 11 bases. The germline CDR1 and CDR2 sequences are KGHDR and SFDVKD. With V trimmed by 7 bases and J by 5 bases, 9 bases remained unmatched. This CDR3 has 16 amino acids. CDR3 DNA sequence: TGTGCCACCAGGCCCCGGGGACTAGCGGAGGACAATGAGCAGTTCTTC. It yields the protein CATRPRGLAEDNEQFF.

This clonotype was recorded at least ten times. The chain combines TRBV20-1 with TRBJ2-5, with D perhaps matching TRBD1 (6 bases). The CDR3 runs 12 residues. Germline V CDR1 and CDR2: DFQATT, SNEGSKA (reference sequence). V dropped 0 bases and J dropped 5 bases, with 7 bases sitting between them. The CDR3 sequence is CSARDRGETQYF. DNA for the CDR3: TGCAGTGCTAGAGACAGGGGTGAGACCCAGTACTTC.

Turning to this clonotype: This clone may be a read error of a much larger clone one base away. V is TRBV7-6 and J is TRBJ2-7; D is unclear. The germline V gene encodes CDR1 SGHVS and CDR2 FNYEAQ. This CDR3 contains 16 residues. The ends were cut back, 0 bases at V and 5 bases at J, with 17 bases in the middle. CDR3 sequence reads: CASSLAKRAGRDEQYF. As DNA, the CDR3 is TGTGCCAGCAGCTTAGCGAAAAGGGCAGGAAGGGACGAGCAGTACTTC. Full variable domain (remainder filled in from reference TRBV7-6 and TRBJ2-7): GAGVSQSPRYKVTKRGQDVALRCDPISGHVSLYWYRQALGQGPEFLTYFNYEAQQDKSGLPNDRFSAERPEGSISTLTIQRTEQRDSAMYRCASSLAKRAGRDEQYFGPGTRLTVT.

The chain employs TRBV2 and TRBJ1-2, with D unresolved. The V end lost 6 bases, the J end lost 6 bases, and 5 bases lay between the germline ends. The CDR3 runs to 10 residues. Germline V lookup: CDR1 SNHLY, CDR2 FYNNEI. This CDR3 is CASRQNGYTF. Written as DNA, the CDR3 is TGTGCCAGCAGGCAAAATGGCTACACCTTC.

This clonotype was seen more than once but under ten times. The chain combines TRBV7-9 with TRBJ2-7; tentatively, D is TRBD2 (5 bases). Trimming took 1 base from V and 7 from J, leaving 11 bases between them. This CDR3 has 13 amino acids. Germline-derived CDR1 and CDR2 are SEHNR and FQNEAQ (reference sequence). The CDR3, as DNA: TGTGCCAGCAGCTTAGGTTGGGGAGATGAGCAGTACTTC. This translates into CASSLGWGDEQYF.

The rearrangement joins TRBV9 to TRBJ1-4; 8 bases agree with TRBD1. There are 15 residues in the CDR3. Germline CDR1 and CDR2: SGDLS and YYNGEE. The trim removed 2 bases at V and 8 bases at J, leaving 8 bases unmatched. The CDR3 reads CASSVLAGGGEKLFF. The DNA for the CDR3 is TGTGCCAGCAGCGTTCTCGCAGGGGGCGGCGAAAAACTGTTTTTT.

The chain recombines TRBV11-2 with TRBJ1-1; possibly TRBD1 for D (6 bases). The V end was cut by 0 bases, the J end by 7 bases, with 6 bases between. CDR3 length: 12 amino acids. Germline CDR1 and CDR2: SGHAT and FQNNGV. The CDR3 DNA sequence: TGTGCCAGCAGCTTAGAGGACAGTGAAGCTTTCTTT. It specifies CASSLEDSEAFF. The whole variable domain, remainder taken from reference TRBV11-2 and TRBJ1-1, is EAGVAQSPRYKIIEKRQSVAFWCNPISGHATLYWYQQILGQGPKLLIQFQNNGVVDDSQLPKDRFSAERLKGVDSTLKIQPAKLEDSAVYLCASSLEDSEAFFGQGTRLTVV.

The sample holds a few counts of this clonotype. The chain links TRBV6-5 to TRBJ2-6; D gene unclear. Germline CDR1 MNHEY, CDR2 SVGAGI. The CDR3 runs to 14 residues. The V end was cut by 5 bases, the J end by 0 bases, with 5 bases between. CDR3 in DNA: TGTGCCAGCAGTGACACCTCTGGGGCCAACGTCCTGACTTTC. This sequence encodes CASSDTSGANVLTF.

The rearrangement links TRBV6-2 or TRBV6-3 to TRBJ2-1, with 9 positions matching TRBD2. This CDR3 has 15 residues. In germline, CDR1 is MNHEY, CDR2 SVGEGT. The J segment lost 5 bases and the V segment lost 6 bases, leaving 8 bases of the junction unmatched. CDR3 region: CASSYGTSWDNEQFF. For the CDR3, the DNA is TGTGCCAGCAGCTATGGGACTAGCTGGGACAATGAGCAGTTCTTC.

V and J are TRBV12-3 or TRBV12-4 and TRBJ2-5; TRBD1 matches at 7 bases. Trimming at V came to 6 bases and at J to 5 bases, leaving 12 bases not matched to a gene. CDR3 length equals 15 residues. The CDR3 DNA reads TGTGCCAGCAGACCGACAGACAGGGCCCCCGAGACCCAGTACTTC. It encodes CASRPTDRAPETQYF.

The chain combines TRBV9 with TRBJ2-1; 9 bases map to TRBD2. CDR3 length: 18 amino acids. Germline V gene data show CDR1 as SGDLS and CDR2 as YYNGEE. J was trimmed by 5 bases and V by 1 base; bases with no gene match: 13. The DNA of the CDR3 is TGTGCCAGCAGCGTACCCACGAGAGCGGGAGGCCCTAACAATGAGCAGTTCTTC. Protein: CASSVPTRAGGPNNEQFF.

This chain connects TRBV27 to TRBJ1-1; TRBD1 aligns across 9 bases. The CDR3 totals 22 residues. The germline V gene encodes CDR1 MNHEY and CDR2 SMNVEV (reference sequence). Trimming at V came to 4 bases and at J to 0 bases, leaving 24 bases not matched to a gene. CDR3 residues: CASSSRSQPRGTGIPMNTEAFF. The CDR3 DNA reads as TGTGCCAGCAGTTCCCGATCACAACCCCGCGGGACAGGGATACCGATGAACACTGAAGCTTTCTTT.

J is TRBJ2-6 and V is TRBV27; D is unresolved. V lost 5 bases to trimming and J lost 0 bases, with 20 bases between them. This CDR3 is 19 amino acids long. Germline lookup yields CDR1 MNHEY and CDR2 SMNVEV (reference sequence). CDR3 in amino acids: CASSPGPGRKDSGANVLTF. CDR3 bases: TGTGCCAGCAGTCCCGGCCCCGGGCGGAAAGACTCTGGGGCCAACGTCCTGACTTTC.

This clonotype showed up just a few times. This chain links TRBV12-3 or TRBV12-4 with TRBJ1-2; a weak D match, TRBD1 (5 bases). The CDR3 has 13 residues. V was clipped by 4 bases and J by 5 bases, with 11 bases between them. CDR3 region: CASSSQALYGYTF. The CDR3 nucleotides are TGTGCCAGCAGTTCACAGGCCTTATATGGCTACACCTTC.

The sample holds a few counts of this clonotype. This CDR3 reads CASSSLLPRRGTNGYTF. DNA for the CDR3: TGTGCCAGCAGCTCGCTCCTTCCGAGACGGGGCACCAATGGCTACACCTTC. This rearrangement joins TRBV6-1 to TRBJ1-2; TRBD1 might be the D (5 bases). The CDR3 covers 17 residues. Deletions cut 6 bases from V and 6 bases from J, with 26 bases between. CDR1 is MNHNS and CDR2 is SASEGT in the germline V gene.

This clonotype was recorded a few times. The chain carries TRBV6-1 and TRBJ1-5; D uncertain. The length of the CDR3 is 17 residues. The germline V gene encodes CDR1 MNHNS and CDR2 SASEGT. The V end lost 4 bases, the J end lost 0 bases, and 16 bases lay between the germline ends. CDR3 protein: CASSVTAGFSSNQPQHF. The DNA of the CDR3 is TGTGCCAGCAGTGTCACAGCAGGATTCTCTAGCAATCAGCCCCAGCATTTT.

The V and J genes are TRBV6-2 or TRBV6-3 and TRBJ1-4; D unresolved. The germline gives CDR1 MNHEY, CDR2 SVGEGT. This CDR3 has 14 residues. V was cut by 6 bases and J by 0 bases, with 8 bases left in between. DNA of the CDR3: TGTGCCAGCAGCCTCATTGCAACTAATGAAAAACTGTTTTTT. Residues: CASSLIATNEKLFF.

This chain connects TRBV7-2 to TRBJ2-2; D unclear. V gave up 4 bases and J gave up 8 bases, with 8 bases separating them. This CDR3 contains 12 residues. The germline V gene has CDR1 SGHTA and CDR2 FQGNSA. The DNA for the CDR3 is TGTGCCAGCAGCTGGGATGTGGGGGAGCTGTTTTTT. Translating it yields CASSWDVGELFF.